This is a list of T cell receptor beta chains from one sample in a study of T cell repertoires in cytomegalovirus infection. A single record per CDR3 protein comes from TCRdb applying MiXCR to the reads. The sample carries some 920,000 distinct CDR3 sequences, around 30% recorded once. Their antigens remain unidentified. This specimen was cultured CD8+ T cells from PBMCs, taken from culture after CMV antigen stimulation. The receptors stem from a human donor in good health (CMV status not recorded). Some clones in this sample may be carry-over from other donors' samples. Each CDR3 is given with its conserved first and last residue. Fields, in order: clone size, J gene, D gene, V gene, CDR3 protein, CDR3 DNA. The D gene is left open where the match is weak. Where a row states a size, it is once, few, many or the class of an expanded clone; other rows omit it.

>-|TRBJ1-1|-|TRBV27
CASRDGGGGLAFF
TGTGCCAGCAGAGATGGAGGGGGTGGGTTAGCTTTCTTT
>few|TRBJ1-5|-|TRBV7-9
CASSLVGQHQPQHF
TGTGCCAGCAGCTTAGTGGGGCAGCATCAGCCCCAGCATTTT
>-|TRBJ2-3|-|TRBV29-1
CSVQGGRADTQYF
TGCAGCGTTCAGGGGGGTAGGGCAGATACGCAGTATTTT
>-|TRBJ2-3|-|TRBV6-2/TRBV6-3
CASSPYIGGTDTQYF
TGTGCCAGCAGCCCTTATATAGGAGGCACAGATACGCAGTATTTT
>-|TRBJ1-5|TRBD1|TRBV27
CASSFTGGVQPQHF
TGTGCCAGCAGTTTCACAGGGGGCGTTCAGCCCCAGCATTTT
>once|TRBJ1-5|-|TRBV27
CASSLFWDQPQHF
TGTGCCAGCAGTTTATTTTGGGATCAGCCCCAGCATTTT
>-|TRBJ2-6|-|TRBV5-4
CASSSQWYYSGANVLTF
TGTGCCAGCAGCTCTCAATGGTATTACTCTGGGGCCAACGTCCTGACTTTC
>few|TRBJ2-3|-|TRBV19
CASSIMGGRTDTQYF
TGTGCCAGTAGTATAATGGGGGGCCGCACAGATACGCAGTATTTT
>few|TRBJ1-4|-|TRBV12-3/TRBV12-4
CASSSTGWGNEKLFF
TGTGCCAGCAGTTCTACAGGGTGGGGTAATGAAAAACTGTTTTTT
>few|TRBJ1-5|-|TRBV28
CASSDNSNQPQHF
TGTGCCAGCAGTGACAATAGCAATCAGCCCCAGCATTTT
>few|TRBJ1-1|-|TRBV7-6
CASSLSAGEAFF
TGTGCCAGCAGCTTGTCGGCAGGGGAAGCTTTCTTT
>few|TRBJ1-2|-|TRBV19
CASSISQQEANYGYTF
TGTGCCAGTAGTATTTCCCAGCAGGAGGCTAACTATGGCTACACCTTC
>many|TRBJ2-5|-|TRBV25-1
CASSGTGRHRETQYF
TGTGCCAGCAGTGGAACGGGAAGGCATCGAGAGACCCAGTACTTC
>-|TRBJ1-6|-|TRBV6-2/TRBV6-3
CAIRTSVSGIQPLHF
TGTGCCATACGTACCTCGGTATCGGGAATTCAACCCCTCCACTTT
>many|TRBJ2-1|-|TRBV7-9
CASSLQPDEQFF
TGTGCCAGCAGCTTGCAGCCGGATGAGCAGTTCTTC
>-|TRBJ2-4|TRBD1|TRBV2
CASSGGQGRENIQYF
TGTGCCAGCAGCGGTGGACAGGGAAGGGAAAACATTCAGTACTTC
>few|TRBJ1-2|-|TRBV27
CASKLGTNYGYTF
TGTGCCAGCAAGTTGGGAACTAACTATGGCTACACCTTC
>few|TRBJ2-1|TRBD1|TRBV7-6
CASSLGPGQDYNEQFF
TGTGCCAGCAGCTTAGGACCGGGACAGGACTACAATGAGCAGTTCTTC
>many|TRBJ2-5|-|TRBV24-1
CATSDSGQDQETQYF
TGTGCCACCAGTGATTCGGGGCAGGACCAAGAGACCCAGTACTTC
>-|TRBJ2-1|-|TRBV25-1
CASSEWGQDNEQFF
TGTGCCAGCAGTGAATGGGGGCAGGACAATGAGCAGTTCTTC
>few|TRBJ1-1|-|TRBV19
CASISAQENTEAFF
TGTGCCAGTATCTCGGCCCAGGAGAACACTGAAGCTTTCTTT
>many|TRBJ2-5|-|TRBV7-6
CASRPLASPQETQYF
TGTGCCAGCAGACCACTAGCCTCGCCTCAAGAGACCCAGTACTTC
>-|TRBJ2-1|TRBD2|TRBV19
CASRGGLGAYNEQFF
TGTGCCAGCAGAGGGGGACTAGGGGCTTACAATGAGCAGTTCTTC
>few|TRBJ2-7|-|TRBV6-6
CASSYSSLTYEQYF
TGTGCCAGCAGTTACTCTTCCCTGACCTACGAGCAGTACTTC
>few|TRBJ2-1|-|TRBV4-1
CASSQGYQGGDEQFF
TGCGCCAGCAGCCAAGGCTACCAGGGCGGGGATGAGCAGTTCTTC
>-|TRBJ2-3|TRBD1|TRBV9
CASSNSGTGLPDTQYF
TGTGCCAGCAGCAACTCCGGGACAGGGCTACCAGATACGCAGTATTTT
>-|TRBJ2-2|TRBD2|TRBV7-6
CASSGESGDSPNTGELFF
TGTGCCAGCAGCGGAGAAAGCGGGGATTCTCCGAACACCGGGGAGCTGTTTTTT
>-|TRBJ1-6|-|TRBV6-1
CASSEAHQVNNSPLHF
TGTGCCAGCAGTGAAGCACACCAGGTTAATAATTCACCCCTCCACTTT
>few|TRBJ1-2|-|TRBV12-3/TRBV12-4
CASSFTQKYGYTF
TGTGCCAGCAGTTTCACTCAGAAGTATGGCTACACCTTC
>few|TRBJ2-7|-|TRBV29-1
CSSLWGYEQYF
TGCAGCTCGTTGTGGGGGTACGAGCAGTACTTC
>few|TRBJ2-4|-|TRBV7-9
CASSPGEVKNIQYF
TGTGCCAGCAGCCCTGGGGAGGTCAAAAACATTCAGTACTTC
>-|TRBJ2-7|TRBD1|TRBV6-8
CASRTGNTYEQYF
TGTGCCAGCCGGACAGGCAATACCTACGAGCAGTACTTC
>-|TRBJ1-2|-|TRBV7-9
CASSLNRVGYTF
TGTGCCAGCAGCTTAAACAGGGTCGGCTACACCTTC
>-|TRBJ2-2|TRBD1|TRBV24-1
CATSDLRSDRGSPGELFF
TGTGCCACCAGTGATTTGCGTTCGGACAGGGGGAGTCCCGGGGAGCTGTTTTTT
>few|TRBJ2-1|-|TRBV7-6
CASSLRGSPGNYNEQFF
TGTGCCAGCAGCTTACGTGGTAGTCCAGGAAACTACAATGAGCAGTTCTTC
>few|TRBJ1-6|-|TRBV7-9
CASSLGGPTLHF
TGTGCCAGCAGCTTAGGAGGGCCTACCCTCCACTTT
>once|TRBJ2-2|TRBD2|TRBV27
CASSLSGSGGKNTGELFF
TGTGCCAGCAGTTTATCGGGTAGCGGGGGGAAGAACACCGGGGAGCTGTTTTTT
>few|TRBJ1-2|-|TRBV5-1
CASSFPGNGGYTF
TGCGCCAGCAGCTTCCCAGGGAACGGTGGCTACACCTTC
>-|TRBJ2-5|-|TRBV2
CATSNWDQQETQYF
TGTGCCACCTCAAATTGGGACCAGCAAGAGACCCAGTACTTC
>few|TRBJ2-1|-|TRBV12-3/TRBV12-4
CASSAAGSSYNEQFF
TGTGCCAGCAGTGCAGCGGGTAGCTCCTACAATGAGCAGTTCTTC
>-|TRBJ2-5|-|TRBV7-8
CASSLLVGREAVRETQYF
TGTGCCAGCAGCTTATTGGTCGGCAGGGAGGCAGTTCGCGAGACCCAGTACTTC
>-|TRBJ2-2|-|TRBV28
CASSFSDQKVYPEELFF
TGTGCCAGCAGTTTCTCCGACCAGAAAGTGTACCCGGAGGAGCTGTTTTTT
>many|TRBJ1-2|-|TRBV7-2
CASQVVGDYGYTF
TGTGCCAGTCAAGTCGTGGGGGACTATGGCTACACCTTC
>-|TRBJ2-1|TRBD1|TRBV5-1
CASSFSYRDRDYNEQFF
TGCGCCAGCAGCTTTTCTTACCGGGACAGGGATTACAATGAGCAGTTCTTC
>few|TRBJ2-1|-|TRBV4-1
CASSQDALSSYNEQFF
TGTGCCAGCAGCCAAGATGCCCTTAGCTCCTACAATGAGCAGTTCTTC
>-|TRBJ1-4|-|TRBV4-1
CASSPWGPVKLFF
TGCGCCAGCAGCCCGTGGGGTCCCGTAAAACTGTTTTTT